This passage covers 31 T cell receptor beta chains from one sample sequenced in a study of CD39 and CD103 CD8 tumor-infiltrating T cells. Repertoires were generated with immunoSEQ multiplex PCR, while TCRdb's copy carries only in-frame clones and drops some. The table shows 7,000 to 8,500 clones, with 50% to 80% occurring only once. Sequenced input: CD8+ T cells sorted from blood. Subset: total memory CD8 T cells (CD45RA-CCR7+/-) from blood or uninvolved lymph node. All receptors derive from a human donor with head and neck squamous cell carcinoma.

Concerning this clone: Additional DNA sequences in this sample encode the identical CDR3. This rearrangement joins TRBV6-5 to TRBJ2-2, with TRBD2 identical over 7 bases. This CDR3 region has 13 residues. The V and J ends lost 9 bases and 7 bases, in that order; junction bases with no gene match: 8. Germline V gene data show CDR1 as MNHEY and CDR2 as SVGAGI. The CDR3 region is CASSPRGVGELFF. CDR3 DNA sequence: TGTGCCAGTAGTCCTCGGGGGGTCGGGGAGCTGTTTTTT.

The chain is built from TRBV28 and TRBJ2-3, with unresolved D. Between the trimmed V and J ends, which lost 1 base and 6 bases, there was a span of 8 bases. The CDR3 is 13 amino acids. From germline, CDR1 is MDHEN and CDR2 SYDVKM. Here the CDR3 reads CASSLSRLDTQYF. The CDR3 DNA reads as TGTGCCAGCAGTTTATCTAGATTGGATACGCAGTATTTT.

This chain connects TRBV2 to TRBJ2-1; 11 bases agree with TRBD2. The length of the CDR3 is 15 residues. Trimming took 6 bases from V and 4 from J; bases not matched to a gene: 5. CDR1 SNHLY and CDR2 FYNNEI come from the germline V gene. In DNA, the CDR3 is TGTGCCAGCAGCTTTACTAGCGGGGGATACAATGAGCAGTTCTTC. Amino acids: CASSFTSGGYNEQFF.

This clone rates as medium-sized (0.01 to 0.1%). This chain joins TRBV9 and TRBJ2-5, with 7 bases fitting TRBD1. The length of the CDR3 is 14 residues. After removal of 0 bases from V and 2 bases from J, the junction contained 1 base not matched to a gene. Germline CDR1 and CDR2: SGDLS and YYNGEE. The CDR3 DNA follows: TGTGCCAGCAGCGTAGGGGACAGTCAAGAGACCCAGTACTTC. It codes for CASSVGDSQETQYF. The full variable domain, with the rest looked up from reference TRBV9 and TRBJ2-5, is DSGVTQTPKHLITATGQRVTLRCSPRSGDLSVYWYQQSLDQGLQFLIQYYNGEERAKGNILERFSAQQFPDLHSELNLSSLELGDSALYFCASSVGDSQETQYFGPGTRLLVL.

This clone was seen a handful of times. The CDR3 DNA reads as TGTGCCAGCAGCAGCTGGAACACTGAAGCTTTCTTT. It translates to CASSSWNTEAFF. The gene calls are TRBV2 and TRBJ1-1; D gene unclear. The CDR3 contains 12 residues. V was trimmed by 6 bases and J by 1 base, leaving 6 bases between them. Germline CDR1 and CDR2: SNHLY and FYNNEI. The full variable domain, in which reference TRBV2 and TRBJ1-1 provide the parts outside the CDR3, is EPEVTQTPSHQVTQMGQEVILRCVPISNHLYFYWYRQILGQKVEFLVSFYNNEISEKSEIFDDQFSVERPDGSNFTLKIRSTKLEDSAMYFCASSSWNTEAFFGQGTRLTVV.

The chain joins TRBV7-9 to TRBJ1-1; tentative D call: TRBD1 (6 bases). V gave up 1 base and J gave up 4 bases, with 13 bases separating them. Per the germline V gene, CDR1 is SEHNR and CDR2 is FQNEAQ (reference sequence). The CDR3 totals 15 residues. The CDR3 loop is CASSLVGGLRTEAFF. For the CDR3, the DNA is TGTGCCAGCAGCTTAGTTGGGGGGCTGCGCACTGAAGCTTTCTTT.

The chain joins TRBV27 to TRBJ2-7; tentatively, D is TRBD1 (6 bases). CDR1 is MNHEY, CDR2 SMNVEV, per germline (reference sequence). Trimming pared 2 bases from V and 6 bases from J, leaving 8 bases between. The CDR3 consists of 12 residues. The CDR3 loop reads CASSLRGGEQYF. The CDR3 DNA reads TGTGCCAGCAGTTTAAGAGGGGGCGAGCAGTACTTC.

In its sample, this clone was seen once. The rearrangement uses TRBV28 and TRBJ2-1, with no clear D. V gave up 2 bases and J gave up 7 bases, with 6 bases separating them. The length of the CDR3 is 12 residues. The germline gives CDR1 MDHEN, CDR2 SYDVKM. CDR3 nucleotide sequence: TGTGCCAGCAGTTTACTGGTAAATGAGCAGTTCTTC. It is translated as CASSLLVNEQFF. The full variable domain, its missing parts supplied by reference TRBV28 and TRBJ2-1, is DVKVTQSSRYLVKRTGEKVFLECVQDMDHENMFWYRQDPGLGLRLIYFSYDVKMKEKGDIPEGYSVSREKKERFSLILESASTNQTSMYLCASSLLVNEQFFGPGTRLTVL.

Turning to this clone: The junction differs from germline at one of its ends, possibly a read error. This same CDR3 is encoded by further DNA sequences in the sample. V usage is TRBV4-3 and J usage is TRBJ1-1; D is unresolved. Germline CDR1 and CDR2: LGHNA and YSLEER. This CDR3 has 14 amino acids. In nucleotides, the CDR3 is TGCGCCAGCAGCCAAGATTTCGGTGAGCTCTCCATTGGGTTT. Its protein is CASSQDFGELSIGF.

The genes are TRBV11-2 and TRBJ2-1; 16 bases align to TRBD2. V shed 1 base, J shed 6 bases, and the junction held 6 bases outside the gene matches. CDR3 length: 18 residues. Germline CDR1 SGHAT, CDR2 FQNNGV. This CDR3 is CASSLGGLAGGLFNEQFF. CDR3 in DNA: TGTGCCAGCAGCTTAGGGGGACTAGCGGGGGGGCTGTTCAATGAGCAGTTCTTC.

CDR3 sequence reads: CASSFQGHGYTF. In DNA, the CDR3 is TGTGCCAGCAGTTTTCAGGGGCACGGCTACACCTTC. The V and J genes are TRBV27 and TRBJ1-2, with a tentative D call TRBD1 (6 bases). The V and J ends lost 3 bases and 8 bases respectively, with 10 bases between them. CDR1 and CDR2 (germline): MNHEY, SMNVEV (reference sequence). This CDR3 comprises 12 residues.

The CDR3 protein is CASSLAPGPQETQYF. The DNA of the CDR3 is TGTGCCAGCAGCTTAGCGCCCGGTCCCCAAGAGACCCAGTACTTC. V and J are TRBV7-9 and TRBJ2-5; D is ambiguous. Germline-derived CDR1 and CDR2 are SEHNR and FQNEAQ (reference sequence). Deletions cut 0 bases from V and 1 base from J, with 9 bases between. CDR3 size: 15 residues. Drawing the rest from reference TRBV7-9 and TRBJ2-5, the complete variable domain is DTGVSQNPRHKITKRGQNVTFRCDPISEHNRLYWYRQTLGQGPEFLTYFQNEAQLEKSRLLSDRFSAERPKGSFSTLEIQRTEQGDSAMYLCASSLAPGPQETQYFGPGTRLLVL.

The chain uses TRBV13 and TRBJ1-4; 7 positions agree with TRBD1. The CDR3 is made up of 15 amino acids. V was clipped by 5 bases and J by 5 bases; unmatched bases: 8. The V gene's germline CDR1 is PRHDT and CDR2 FYEKMQ (reference sequence). The CDR3 sequence: CASSNRQGGNEKLFF. The DNA for the CDR3 is TGTGCCAGCAGCAACCGACAGGGTGGCAATGAAAAACTGTTTTTT. Looking up the rest from reference TRBV13 and TRBJ1-4 gives the full variable domain: AAGVIQSPRHLIKEKRETATLKCYPIPRHDTVYWYQQGPGQDPQFLISFYEKMQSDKGSIPDRFSAQQFSDYHSELNMSSLELGDSALYFCASSNRQGGNEKLFFGSGTQLSVL.

The chain links TRBV30 to TRBJ2-7, with D possibly being TRBD2 (5 bases). Trimming cost V 8 bases and J 3 bases, with 14 bases left between them. The CDR3 totals 12 residues. The V gene's germline CDR1 is GTSNPN and CDR2 SVGIG (reference sequence). CDR3 nucleotides: TGTGCCGCGGGTGAGACCATCTACGAGCAGTACTTC. Translated: CAAGETIYEQYF.

This chain links TRBV4-3 with TRBJ1-1; D is possibly TRBD1 (6 bases). From germline, CDR1 is LGHNA and CDR2 YSLEER. Trimming removed 1 base at V and 6 bases at J, with 18 bases between. The CDR3 contains 16 residues. CDR3 sequence reads: CASSQAMTGGSSEAFF. The CDR3 DNA sequence: TGCGCCAGCAGCCAAGCTATGACAGGAGGAAGCTCTGAAGCTTTCTTT.

V and J are TRBV2 and TRBJ2-7; TRBD1 might be the D (5 bases). Between the trimmed V and J ends, which lost 7 bases and 3 bases, there was a span of 10 bases. The CDR3 consists of 12 residues. The germline V gene encodes CDR1 SNHLY and CDR2 FYNNEI. CDR3 coding DNA: TGTGCCAGCATCGGACACCTCTACGAGCAGTACTTC. Translating it yields CASIGHLYEQYF. Full variable domain (missing parts from reference TRBV2 and TRBJ2-7): EPEVTQTPSHQVTQMGQEVILRCVPISNHLYFYWYRQILGQKVEFLVSFYNNEISEKSEIFDDQFSVERPDGSNFTLKIRSTKLEDSAMYFCASIGHLYEQYFGPGTRLTVT.

This chain joins TRBV7-2 and TRBJ2-1, with D perhaps TRBD2 (6 bases). V was clipped by 5 bases and J by 0 bases, with 23 bases between them. CDR3 length: 19 residues. Per the germline V gene, CDR1 is SGHTA and CDR2 is FQGNSA. CDR3 nucleotide sequence: TGTGCCAGCAGCACGCTCGGACTAACCAACTGGGGCTCCTACAATGAGCAGTTCTTC. Translation gives CASSTLGLTNWGSYNEQFF.

The chain employs TRBV9 and TRBJ1-1; no firm D call. The CDR3 has 14 residues. Trimming took 0 bases from V and 1 from J, leaving 7 bases between them. Germline V gene lookup returns CDR1 SGDLS and CDR2 YYNGEE. The CDR3 loop is CASSVEAGNTEAFF. The CDR3 DNA sequence: TGTGCCAGCAGCGTAGAGGCAGGGAACACTGAAGCTTTCTTT.

The rearrangement joins TRBV30 to TRBJ2-7, with D possibly being TRBD2 (7 bases). Per the germline V gene, CDR1 is GTSNPN and CDR2 is SVGIG (reference sequence). The CDR3 contains 14 residues. The ends were cut back, 2 bases at V and 7 bases at J, with 18 bases in the middle. The chain's CDR3 is CAWSLFRGAEEQYF. CDR3 nucleotide sequence: TGTGCCTGGAGTCTTTTTCGGGGGGCAGAAGAGCAGTACTTC.

J is TRBJ1-2 and V is TRBV27, with D tentatively TRBD1 (6 bases). Germline lookup yields CDR1 MNHEY and CDR2 SMNVEV (reference sequence). This CDR3 has 14 amino acids. V shed 5 bases and J shed 4 bases, with 14 bases lying between them. CDR3 loop: CASSITGWSYGYTF. For the CDR3, the DNA is TGTGCCAGCAGTATTACAGGGTGGAGCTATGGCTACACCTTC.

The chain recombines TRBV29-1 with TRBJ2-7; TRBD1 matches 8 bases. CDR3 length: 15 amino acids. V lost 6 bases and J lost 1; bases outside the gene matches: 11. Germline V CDR1 and CDR2: SQVTM, ANQGSEA. The CDR3 region is CSVPGGTGASYEQYF. CDR3 coding DNA: TGCAGCGTCCCCGGAGGGACAGGCGCTTCCTACGAGCAGTACTTC.

This clone is a singleton in its sample. The chain has TRBV7-3 and TRBJ2-1; D unclear. V lost 5 bases and J lost 10, with 18 bases in between. The CDR3 extends over 14 amino acids. The V gene's germline CDR1 is SGHTA and CDR2 FQGTGA. CDR3 nucleotides: TGTGCCAGCAGCCCGTCATCCGGGCTGGGGGAGCAGTTCTTC. Its protein product is CASSPSSGLGEQFF.

In its sample, this clone is large. This rearrangement joins TRBV7-6 to TRBJ2-7, with TRBD1 as a possible D gene (5 bases). The length of the CDR3 is 13 residues. Germline CDR1 SGHVS, CDR2 FNYEAQ. Deletions cut 4 bases from V and 3 bases from J, with 10 bases between. This CDR3 is CASSSGPNYEQYF. CDR3 nucleotides: TGTGCCAGCAGCTCAGGGCCTAACTACGAGCAGTACTTC.

The chain carries TRBV7-9 and TRBJ2-5; a possible D gene is TRBD2 (5 bases). This CDR3 contains 14 residues. The germline V gene encodes CDR1 SEHNR and CDR2 FQNEAQ (reference sequence). The V and J ends lost 8 bases and 1 base respectively, with 14 bases between them. CDR3 amino acids: CASGPSGSQETQYF. In DNA, the CDR3 is TGTGCCAGCGGGCCATCGGGGTCCCAAGAGACCCAGTACTTC.

The V gene is TRBV7-9, the J gene TRBJ2-7, with 9 bases that match TRBD1. The junction had 8 bases not matched to a gene; V was cut back by 5 bases and J by 3 bases. Per the germline V gene, CDR1 is SEHNR and CDR2 is FQNEAQ (reference sequence). The CDR3 totals 15 residues. In nucleotides, the CDR3 is TGTGCCAGCAGCCGACCGCCGGGACAGGGCTACGAGCAGTACTTC. This translates into CASSRPPGQGYEQYF. Drawing the rest from reference TRBV7-9 and TRBJ2-7, the complete variable domain is DTGVSQNPRHKITKRGQNVTFRCDPISEHNRLYWYRQTLGQGPEFLTYFQNEAQLEKSRLLSDRFSAERPKGSFSTLEIQRTEQGDSAMYLCASSRPPGQGYEQYFGPGTRLTVT.

In this sample, this clone turned up once. The chain uses TRBV7-2 and TRBJ1-1, with D perhaps matching TRBD1 (6 bases). Germline CDR1 is SGHTA and CDR2 is FQGNSA. Trimming stripped 4 bases from V and 0 bases from J, with 12 bases between. There are 15 residues in the CDR3. The CDR3 nucleotides read TGTGCCAGCAGCTACCTACAGGGAATGAACACTGAAGCTTTCTTT. As protein: CASSYLQGMNTEAFF.

The chain carries TRBV29-1 and TRBJ1-1, with D maybe TRBD1 (6 bases). V shed 8 bases and J shed 6 bases, with 19 bases lying between them. The CDR3 spans 13 residues. Germline V gene data show CDR1 as SQVTM and CDR2 as ANQGSEA. CDR3 sequence reads: CSHRDNPTSEAFF. The CDR3 nucleotides read TGCAGCCACCGGGACAACCCAACTTCTGAAGCTTTCTTT.

The rearrangement links TRBV7-9 to TRBJ2-7; the D gene is possibly TRBD1 (6 bases). V lost 4 bases, J lost 4 bases, and 14 bases lay in between. This CDR3 is 14 amino acids long. The germline gives CDR1 SEHNR, CDR2 FQNEAQ (reference sequence). The CDR3 bases are TGTGCCAGCAGCTCCGGGACAATGATATACGAGCAGTACTTC. It yields the protein CASSSGTMIYEQYF.

This clone was seen a handful of times. The J gene is TRBJ1-4, the V gene TRBV19; unclear D gene. CDR1 is LNHDA and CDR2 is SQIVND in the germline V gene (reference sequence). The V gene lost 5 bases and the J gene lost 5 bases, with 9 bases spanning the gap. This CDR3 spans 13 amino acids. The CDR3 DNA follows: TGTGCCAGTAGTTCTCACGGAAATGAAAAACTGTTTTTT. Its translation is CASSSHGNEKLFF.

The chain combines TRBV10-3 with TRBJ2-1; the D gene could be TRBD1 or TRBD2 (7 bases each). Germline V gene lookup returns CDR1 ENHRY and CDR2 SYGVKD. Trimming took off 3 bases at V and 5 bases at J, with 14 bases between the two ends. The CDR3 is 15 amino acids. In DNA form, the CDR3 reads TGTGCCATCAGTGAAACAGGGGAGGGTCACAATGAGCAGTTCTTC. Amino acids: CAISETGEGHNEQFF.

The gene calls are TRBV2 and TRBJ1-1; D is undetermined. There are 17 residues in the CDR3. CDR1 is SNHLY, CDR2 FYNNEI, per germline. The ends were cut back, 2 bases at V and 1 base at J, with 17 bases in the middle. CDR3 sequence: CASSEFDSAAENTEAFF. CDR3 bases: TGTGCCAGCAGTGAATTCGACTCGGCGGCAGAGAACACTGAAGCTTTCTTT. Supplemented by reference TRBV2 and TRBJ1-1, the full variable domain reads EPEVTQTPSHQVTQMGQEVILRCVPISNHLYFYWYRQILGQKVEFLVSFYNNEISEKSEIFDDQFSVERPDGSNFTLKIRSTKLEDSAMYFCASSEFDSAAENTEAFFGQGTRLTVV.